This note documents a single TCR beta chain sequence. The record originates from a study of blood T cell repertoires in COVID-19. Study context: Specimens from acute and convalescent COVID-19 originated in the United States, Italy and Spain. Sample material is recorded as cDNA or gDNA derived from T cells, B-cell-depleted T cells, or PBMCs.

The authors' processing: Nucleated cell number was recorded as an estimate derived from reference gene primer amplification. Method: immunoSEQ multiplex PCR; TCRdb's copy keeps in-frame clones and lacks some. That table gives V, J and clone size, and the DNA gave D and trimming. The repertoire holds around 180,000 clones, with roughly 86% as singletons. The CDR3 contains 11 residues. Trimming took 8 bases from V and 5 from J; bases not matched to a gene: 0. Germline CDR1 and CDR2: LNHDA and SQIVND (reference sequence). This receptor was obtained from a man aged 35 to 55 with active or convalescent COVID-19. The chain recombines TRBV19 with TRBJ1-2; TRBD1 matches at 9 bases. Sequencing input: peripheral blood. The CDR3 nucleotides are TGTGCCAGTGGGACAGGGTATGGCTACACCTTC. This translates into CASGTGYGYTF.